This TCR beta chain was retrieved from a study of T cell clonality in common variable immunodeficiency. General study results and limits: Common variable immunodeficiency TCR beta sequences reportedly had fewer deletions and N-nucleotide insertions.

This clone came up many times. What it recognizes is unknown. The read stops 3 residues short of the end of the CDR3; the missing end is completed from the germline J gene. Germline trimming cut 4 bases from V and 4 bases from J; bases unmatched to any gene: 9. The CDR3 has 15 amino acids. CDR1 SGHKS and CDR2 YYEKEE come from the germline V gene (reference sequence). Caucasian heritage predominated among both patients and controls. Clones were read by immunoSEQ multiplex PCR, and TCRdb kept only the in-frame ones, dropping some. The sample contains more than 65,000 clones, none of them singletons. Sequenced material: peripheral blood mononuclear cells. The clonotype originates from a person between 18 and 75 years old in good health. The chain is built from TRBV5-5 and TRBJ2-3; 7 bases line up with TRBD1. CDR3 region: CASSPVRTGADTQYF. Partial CDR3 DNA: TGTGCCAGCAGCCCCGTAAGGACAGGAGCAGATACG.